The 29 T cell receptor beta chains in this list originate from one sample, sequenced in a study of blood T cell repertoires in COVID-19. The method was immunoSEQ multiplex PCR; TCRdb's version includes in-frame clones alone and lacks a portion of them. The data show 250,000 to 400,000 clones, roughly nine tenths seen once. The sample was PBMCs or T cells enriched from blood (not recorded which). These receptors came from a man aged 55-75 years who had recovered from COVID-19.

The rearrangement joins TRBV11-3 to TRBJ2-1; perhaps TRBD2 as D (6 bases). The CDR3 spans 14 residues. V shed 5 bases and J shed 8 bases, with 16 bases lying between them. The V gene's germline CDR1 is SGHNT and CDR2 YENEEA. The CDR3 spells CASSRRLVRHEQFF. The CDR3 nucleotides are TGTGCCAGCAGCCGTAGACTAGTCAGGCATGAGCAGTTCTTC.

This clone has just a few counts. The rearrangement joins TRBV12-3 or TRBV12-4 to TRBJ2-7; 7 positions match TRBD2. V was pared by 7 bases and J by 1 base, with 1 base of the junction left unmatched. CDR3 length equals 12 residues. Here the CDR3 DNA reads TGTGCCAGCATGGGGGGGTCCTACGAGCAGTACTTC. This translates into CASMGGSYEQYF.

J is TRBJ2-6 and V is TRBV11-1; D not resolved. Looked up from germline, CDR1 is SGHAT and CDR2 is FQDESV (reference sequence). With 3 bases removed from V and 0 bases from J, the gap between germline ends came to 9 bases. The CDR3 loop spans 16 amino acids. The CDR3 DNA sequence: TGTGCCAGCAGCTTTATAGCAAGCTCTGGGGCCAACGTCCTGACTTTC. Translation gives CASSFIASSGANVLTF.

The rearrangement uses TRBV11-2 and TRBJ2-7; D is possibly TRBD1 (5 bases). This CDR3 contains 13 residues. V lost 6 bases to trimming and J lost 0 bases, with 9 bases between them. Per the germline V gene, CDR1 is SGHAT and CDR2 is FQNNGV. The CDR3 sequence is CASRRRDSYEQYF. The CDR3 nucleotides read TGTGCCAGCAGACGCAGGGACTCCTACGAGCAGTACTTC.

V is TRBV5-6 and J is TRBJ2-2; TRBD1 matches 9 bases. CDR1 and CDR2 from the germline V gene are SGHDT and YYEEEE. Trimming at V came to 0 bases and at J to 5 bases, leaving 2 bases not matched to a gene. This CDR3 is 15 amino acids long. The CDR3, as DNA: TGTGCCAGCAGCTTGGCGGGGACAGGGACCGGGGAGCTGTTTTTT. It codes for CASSLAGTGTGELFF.

In its sample, this clone was seen once. The gene calls are TRBV27 and TRBJ1-1, with D maybe TRBD1 (6 bases). The germline CDR1 and CDR2 sequences are MNHEY and SMNVEV (reference sequence). V shed 5 bases and J shed 1 base, with 14 bases lying between them. CDR3 size: 15 residues. The CDR3 is CASSPRTEPNTEAFF. CDR3 coding DNA: TGTGCCAGCAGTCCCCGGACAGAACCGAACACTGAAGCTTTCTTT.

The genes are TRBV3-1 (or the pseudogene TRBV3-2) and TRBJ1-5; TRBD1 agrees at 10 bases. This CDR3 has 15 residues. From germline, CDR1 is LGHDT and CDR2 YNNKEL (reference sequence). V dropped 4 bases and J dropped 5; count of bases not matched to a gene: 5. CDR3 in DNA: TGTGCCAGCAGCCCAGGGGGACAGGGGTATCAGCCCCAGCATTTT. Residues: CASSPGGQGYQPQHF.

V usage is TRBV18 and J usage is TRBJ2-3; 10 nucleotides agree with TRBD1. The length of the CDR3 is 14 residues. V dropped 3 bases and J dropped 5; count of bases not matched to a gene: 2. Germline CDR1 and CDR2: KGHSH and LQKENI. CDR3 protein: CASSPGQGLDTQYF. The CDR3 coding sequence is TGTGCCAGCTCACCGGGACAGGGGCTAGATACGCAGTATTTT.

This rearrangement joins TRBV21-1 to TRBJ1-1. TRBV21-1 is reported as a pseudogene. The CDR3 is made up of 15 amino acids. CDR3 bases: TGTGCCAGCAGTTACACGGCCGGGGGGAACACTGAAGCTTTCTTT. It translates to CASSYTAGGNTEAFF.

V is TRBV4-3 and J is TRBJ1-6; TRBD1 might be the D (6 bases). Trimming stripped 0 bases from V and 10 bases from J, with 10 bases between. In germline, CDR1 is LGHNA, CDR2 YSLEER. This CDR3 is built from 14 residues. CDR3 DNA sequence: TGCGCCAGCAGCCAAGATCGGGGGGGCTCACCCCTCCACTTT. Translating gives CASSQDRGGSPLHF.

The V gene is TRBV19, the J gene TRBJ1-1; 8 bases match TRBD1. Unmatched junction bases numbered 11, after V lost 4 bases and J lost 1 base. In germline, CDR1 is LNHDA, CDR2 SQIVND (reference sequence). The CDR3 covers 17 residues. The CDR3 nucleotides are TGTGCCAGTAGTAGCTCCACAGGGGGACTCAGGAACACTGAAGCTTTCTTT. This codes for CASSSSTGGLRNTEAFF.

The V and J genes are TRBV30 and TRBJ1-3; 8 bases fit TRBD1. There are 16 residues in the CDR3. Trimming took 5 bases from V and 0 from J; bases not matched to a gene: 9. Germline V gene data show CDR1 as GTSNPN and CDR2 as SVGIG (reference sequence). DNA for the CDR3: TGTGCCTGGGACGTAGGGACAGGTTACTCTGGAAACACCATATATTTT. This encodes CAWDVGTGYSGNTIYF.

This clone was picked up a small number of times. The chain uses TRBV2 and TRBJ2-2; 7 positions match TRBD2. This CDR3 region has 14 residues. Germline loops: CDR1 SNHLY, CDR2 FYNNEI. The V and J ends lost 7 bases and 3 bases, in that order; junction bases with no gene match: 5. CDR3 coding DNA: TGTGCCAGCAAGGGAGGGAAGGACACCGGGGAGCTGTTTTTT. It translates to CASKGGKDTGELFF.

The chain is built from TRBV7-3 and TRBJ1-3, with D uncertain. CDR1 is SGHTA, CDR2 FQGTGA, per germline. This CDR3 spans 14 amino acids. V was clipped by 5 bases and J by 5 bases, with 13 bases between them. This CDR3 reads CASSPLFRRNTIYF. CDR3 coding DNA: TGTGCCAGCAGCCCACTATTTCGGAGAAACACCATATATTTT.

This clone was found once. The rearrangement joins TRBV30 to TRBJ1-5, with 7 bases fitting TRBD1. Trimming at V came to 3 bases and at J to 1 base, leaving 12 bases not matched to a gene. CDR3 length equals 17 residues. Germline-derived CDR1 and CDR2 are GTSNPN and SVGIG (reference sequence). This CDR3 reads CAWSAGTEGVSNQPQHF. DNA of the CDR3: TGTGCCTGGAGCGCCGGGACAGAGGGTGTAAGCAATCAGCCCCAGCATTTT.

The V gene is TRBV27, the J gene TRBJ2-1; 11 bases fit TRBD2. With 5 bases clipped from V and 7 bases from J, the junction kept 13 bases outside the gene matches. CDR1 and CDR2 from the germline V gene are MNHEY and SMNVEV (reference sequence). CDR3 size: 17 residues. The CDR3 DNA reads as TGTGCCAGCAGTATGAGACTAGCGGGATGGGGCACAAATGAGCAGTTCTTC. Its translation is CASSMRLAGWGTNEQFF.

The chain has TRBV19 and TRBJ2-1; 7 bases are shared with TRBD2. CDR1 is LNHDA and CDR2 is SQIVND in the germline V gene (reference sequence). J gave up 8 bases and V 1 base, and 2 bases lay outside the gene matches. This CDR3 has 13 amino acids. CDR3 bases: TGTGCCAGTAGTATAGTAGGACTAGATGAGCAGTTCTTC. Its translation is CASSIVGLDEQFF. The whole variable domain, filled in from reference TRBV19 and TRBJ2-1, reads DGGITQSPKYLFRKEGQNVTLSCEQNLNHDAMYWYRQDPGQGLRLIYYSQIVNDFQKGDIAEGYSVSREKKESFPLTVTSAQKNPTAFYLCASSIVGLDEQFFGPGTRLTVL.

The chain combines TRBV4-1 with TRBJ2-3; 7 nucleotides line up with TRBD1. CDR1 and CDR2 from the germline V gene are MGHRA and YSYEKL. V shed 0 bases and J 0 bases; nucleotides not matched to a gene: 9. The CDR3 runs 18 residues. The CDR3 protein is CASSQDNRGLGSTDTQYF. The CDR3 DNA reads TGCGCCAGCAGCCAAGATAACAGGGGCTTAGGGAGCACAGATACGCAGTATTTT.

The chain carries TRBV7-9 and TRBJ1-1, with a weak D call TRBD1 (6 bases). Trimming removed 2 bases from V and 3 bases from J, with 13 bases in between. Germline CDR1 is SEHNR and CDR2 is FQNEAQ (reference sequence). The CDR3 length is 15 residues. The CDR3 DNA sequence: TGTGCCAGCAGCTTATACAGGGACGGGGACACTGAAGCTTTCTTT. Translated, it gives CASSLYRDGDTEAFF.

The chain carries TRBV25-1 and TRBJ2-7; D may be TRBD2 (6 bases). There are 13 residues in the CDR3. The V end lost 6 bases, the J end lost 7 bases, and 16 bases lay between the germline ends. CDR1 MGHDK and CDR2 SYGVNS come from the germline V gene. The chain's CDR3 is CASRNVLAGEQYF. The CDR3 DNA sequence: TGTGCCAGCAGAAATGTCCTCGCGGGGGAGCAGTACTTC.

The V and J genes are TRBV3-1 (or the pseudogene TRBV3-2) and TRBJ2-7; the D gene is possibly TRBD2 (6 bases). The V end was cut by 2 bases, the J end by 6 bases, with 23 bases between. CDR1 is LGHDT and CDR2 is YNNKEL in the germline V gene (reference sequence). The CDR3 is 17 residues long. The CDR3 region has the DNA TGTGCCAGCAGCCAAATCTCGGCGGGACCCGCCTCCGGCGAGCAGTACTTC. Residues: CASSQISAGPASGEQYF.

The V call is TRBV7-9, the J call TRBJ2-1, with D uncertain. The germline V gene has CDR1 SEHNR and CDR2 FQNEAQ (reference sequence). The CDR3 spans 15 residues. V was clipped by 5 bases and J by 1 base, with 12 bases between them. The CDR3 DNA reads as TGTGCCAGCAGCGCCGAGGAGTGGTCCTACAATGAGCAGTTCTTC. This sequence encodes CASSAEEWSYNEQFF. The whole variable domain, filled in from reference TRBV7-9 and TRBJ2-1, reads DTGVSQNPRHKITKRGQNVTFRCDPISEHNRLYWYRQTLGQGPEFLTYFQNEAQLEKSRLLSDRFSAERPKGSFSTLEIQRTEQGDSAMYLCASSAEEWSYNEQFFGPGTRLTVL.

The chain uses TRBV6-6 and TRBJ1-4; possible D gene TRBD1, 5 bases. Germline V gene data show CDR1 as MNHNY and CDR2 as SVGAGI (reference sequence). This CDR3 has 16 residues. Trimming took off 6 bases at V and 5 bases at J, with 19 bases between the two ends. CDR3 sequence (DNA): TGTGCCAGCAGCCAAGACAGCGCCAAACCGAATGAAAAACTGTTTTTT. It codes for CASSQDSAKPNEKLFF.

The V call is TRBV11-2, the J call TRBJ2-1, with TRBD2 matching over 8 bases. This CDR3 spans 14 amino acids. The ends lost 5 bases at V and 9 bases at J; junction bases unmatched: 9. The germline gives CDR1 SGHAT, CDR2 FQNNGV. Here the CDR3 reads CASSPLTGGPEQFF. Here the CDR3 DNA reads TGTGCCAGCAGCCCCCTAACGGGGGGGCCTGAGCAGTTCTTC. The full variable domain, with the rest looked up from reference TRBV11-2 and TRBJ2-1, is EAGVAQSPRYKIIEKRQSVAFWCNPISGHATLYWYQQILGQGPKLLIQFQNNGVVDDSQLPKDRFSAERLKGVDSTLKIQPAKLEDSAVYLCASSPLTGGPEQFFGPGTRLTVL.

This clone was seen only once. At the DNA level, this CDR3 is encoded by other sequences in the same sample as well. The chain combines TRBV18 with TRBJ1-6; TRBD1 is a possible D gene (5 bases). CDR3 length: 14 amino acids. Germline CDR1 KGHSH, CDR2 LQKENI. Trimming stripped 3 bases from V and 6 bases from J, with 9 bases between. As DNA, the CDR3 is TGTGCCAGCTCACCCAGGCAGGGTAATTCACCCCTCCACTTT. Translation gives CASSPRQGNSPLHF.

In DNA, the CDR3 is TGTGCCAGCAGCTTAGCAGGGGTTGCAACTAATGAAAAACTGTTTTTT. It codes for CASSLAGVATNEKLFF. This rearrangement joins TRBV7-9 to TRBJ1-4, with TRBD1 as a possible D gene (5 bases). The V end was cut by 0 bases, the J end by 0 bases, with 8 bases between. The CDR3 is 16 residues long. Germline CDR1 is SEHNR and CDR2 is FQNEAQ (reference sequence).

The chain combines TRBV15 with TRBJ2-5, with unresolved D. Trimming stripped 1 base from V and 2 bases from J, with 8 bases between. CDR1 and CDR2 from the germline V gene are LNHNV and YYDKDF (reference sequence). CDR3 length: 14 amino acids. CDR3 residues: CATSRAQEQETQYF. CDR3 sequence (DNA): TGTGCCACCAGCAGAGCGCAGGAACAAGAGACCCAGTACTTC.

Only one count was recorded for this clone. The chain recombines TRBV18 with TRBJ1-4; 7 positions agree with TRBD1. CDR3 length equals 13 residues. Germline loops: CDR1 KGHSH, CDR2 LQKENI. Trimming removed 3 bases from V and 13 bases from J; junction bases left unmatched: 8. CDR3 in DNA: TGTGCCAGCTCACCTGTAACAGGGGAGCGACTGTTTTTT. Protein sequence: CASSPVTGERLFF.

This clone was picked up one time. The chain is built from TRBV5-1 and TRBJ1-3; TRBD1 matches 9 bases. The germline gives CDR1 SGHRS, CDR2 YFSETQ. The CDR3 contains 16 residues. The V gene end was trimmed by 4 bases and the J gene end by 3 bases; junction bases not matched to a gene: 8. In nucleotides, the CDR3 is TGCGCCAGCAGCGCGGCCGGGACAGGGAGTGGAAACACCATATATTTT. As protein: CASSAAGTGSGNTIYF.